The entry that follows covers one TCR beta chain sequence. These data belong to a study of T cells in localized non-small cell lung cancer. The germline gives CDR1 SNHLY, CDR2 FYNNEI. This CDR3 region has 14 residues. V lost 6 bases and J lost 6; bases outside the gene matches: 9. Repertoires were generated with immunoSEQ multiplex PCR, while TCRdb's copy carries only in-frame clones and drops some. The table includes about 59,000 clones, roughly nine tenths detected once. The specimen comprised peripheral blood, sampled before any cancer treatment. The receptor comes from a man aged 40 to 70 with stage I lung adenocarcinoma. This chain joins TRBV2 and TRBJ2-7, with 9 bases aligning to TRBD2. CDR3 nucleotide sequence: TGTGCCAGCAGAACGGCGGGAGGGTCGGGCGAGCAGTACTTC. It translates to CASRTAGGSGEQYF. The full variable domain, rest sourced from reference TRBV2 and TRBJ2-7, is EPEVTQTPSHQVTQMGQEVILRCVPISNHLYFYWYRQILGQKVEFLVSFYNNEISEKSEIFDDQFSVERPDGSNFTLKIRSTKLEDSAMYFCASRTAGGSGEQYFGPGTRLTVT.